Listed below are T cell receptor beta chains from one sample, sequenced in a study of vaccination and CD4 T cells after COVID-19. No cognate antigen is known for these TCRs. TCRdb ran MiXCR on the PCR reads and lists one entry per CDR3 protein. Of about 12,000 distinct CDR3 sequences listed, 44% are singletons. Sample: cultured CD4+ T cells from blood. The origin of the receptors is a human donor with COVID-19. Both conserved end residues are part of each CDR3. Fields, in order: D gene, J gene, V gene, clone size, CDR3 DNA, CDR3 protein. The D gene is left open where the match is weak. Some rows have no size entry. The others give once, few or many, or a class for an expanded clone.

d_call: NA; j_call: TRBJ1-2; v_call: TRBV30; clone_size: few; cdr3_nt: TGTGCCTGGAGTCCACTCCAGGGGCAAGGCTACACCTTC; cdr3_aa: CAWSPLQGQGYTF
d_call: NA; j_call: TRBJ1-5; v_call: TRBV12-3/TRBV12-4; clone_size: NA; cdr3_nt: TGTGCCAGCAGATATAGAGGGGCAGGGGCGGATCAGCCCCAGCATTTT; cdr3_aa: CASRYRGAGADQPQHF
d_call: NA; j_call: TRBJ2-2; v_call: TRBV6-2/TRBV6-3; clone_size: NA; cdr3_nt: TGTGCCAGCAGCCCGGACAGTCACAGTACCGGGGAGCTGTTTTTT; cdr3_aa: CASSPDSHSTGELFF
d_call: NA; j_call: TRBJ2-6; v_call: TRBV5-4; clone_size: NA; cdr3_nt: TGTGCCAGCAGCTTGGAGGGCTCTGGGGCCAACGTCCTGACTTTC; cdr3_aa: CASSLEGSGANVLTF
d_call: NA; j_call: TRBJ1-6; v_call: TRBV7-9; clone_size: few; cdr3_nt: TGTGCCAGCAGCTTAGGCTCCATACTGGATTCACCCCTCCACTTT; cdr3_aa: CASSLGSILDSPLHF
d_call: NA; j_call: TRBJ1-5; v_call: TRBV7-2; clone_size: NA; cdr3_nt: TGTGCCAGCAGCTTCCAGGGCTATCAGCCCCAGCATTTT; cdr3_aa: CASSFQGYQPQHF
d_call: TRBD2; j_call: TRBJ2-3; v_call: TRBV2; clone_size: NA; cdr3_nt: TGTGCCAGCAGTGAACTCCTAGCGGGCACAGATACGCAGTATTTT; cdr3_aa: CASSELLAGTDTQYF
d_call: NA; j_call: TRBJ1-1; v_call: TRBV5-4; clone_size: few; cdr3_nt: TGTGCCAGCAGAACGGGACTGGAGAACACTGAAGCTTTCTTT; cdr3_aa: CASRTGLENTEAFF
d_call: TRBD1; j_call: TRBJ2-2; v_call: TRBV9; clone_size: NA; cdr3_nt: TGTGCCAGCAACCAACAGGGGGCGAACACCGGGGAGCTGTTTTTT; cdr3_aa: CASNQQGANTGELFF
d_call: NA; j_call: TRBJ2-3; v_call: TRBV20-1; clone_size: NA; cdr3_nt: TGCAGTGCTAGAGATGCGGCGGGGAAGAAGGATACGCAGTATTTT; cdr3_aa: CSARDAAGKKDTQYF
d_call: TRBD2; j_call: TRBJ2-1; v_call: TRBV7-2; clone_size: few; cdr3_nt: TGTGCCAGCAGCTTAGCGCGACTAGCGGGGCTCAATGAGCAGTTCTTC; cdr3_aa: CASSLARLAGLNEQFF
d_call: NA; j_call: TRBJ1-2; v_call: TRBV30; clone_size: few; cdr3_nt: TGTGCCTGGAGTGTAAGCAGGATGTATGGCTACACCTTC; cdr3_aa: CAWSVSRMYGYTF
d_call: TRBD1; j_call: TRBJ1-5; v_call: TRBV20-1; clone_size: few; cdr3_nt: TGCAGTGCCGGGACAGGTTTCGACAATCAGCCCCAGCATTTT; cdr3_aa: CSAGTGFDNQPQHF
d_call: NA; j_call: TRBJ1-2; v_call: TRBV20-1; clone_size: large; cdr3_nt: TGCAGTGCTGCCTCGGGGGCGTGGGGCTACACCTTC; cdr3_aa: CSAASGAWGYTF